These T cell receptor beta chains were read from a single sample in a study of T-cell memory formation after mild COVID-19. TCRdb used MiXCR to reprocess the 5' RACE reads, holding one entry per CDR3 protein. The sample holds approximately 260,000 distinct CDR3 sequences, under 20% seen once. What was sequenced was PBMCs or a T cell subset sorted from them (not recorded which). The receptors shown here come from a man younger than 30 who had mild COVID-19 (a few samples of this study predate the infection). Cell type and time point are not known. CDR3s leave out the opening cysteine and the closing phenylalanine or tryptophan. Size is omitted from some rows. Given values are once, few, many or a class for expanded clones.

clone size	V gene	J gene	CDR3 protein
NA	TRBV2	TRBJ1-5	ASRGTPGPQH
NA	TRBV6-2/TRBV6-3	TRBJ2-5	ASSPETVLISQETQY
few	TRBV25-1	TRBJ2-1	ASSEGAYNEQF
few	TRBV4-2	TRBJ2-3	ASSLSGGNPPSTDTQY
few	TRBV20-1	TRBJ1-2	SARALGTGEASYGYT
NA	TRBV6-2/TRBV6-3	TRBJ1-1	ASRAGGNTEAF
few	TRBV6-2/TRBV6-3	TRBJ2-1	ASSPQTSVHNEQF
few	TRBV25-1	TRBJ2-3	ASSETVGVAQY
NA	TRBV5-1	TRBJ2-1	ASSEWTGPTYNEQF
few	TRBV15	TRBJ2-5	ATSRERGEQETQY
NA	TRBV29-1	TRBJ2-3	SVEDLGLTQPQY
NA	TRBV19	TRBJ1-3	ASGDHGNTIY
few	TRBV7-8	TRBJ1-1	ASSLEALGAVFSWAF
few	TRBV7-9	TRBJ1-3	ASSPTDTFSGNTIY
NA	TRBV24-1	TRBJ2-7	ATSDFDRTTEYEQY
many	TRBV27	TRBJ1-4	ASSQVGGKLF
few	TRBV2	TRBJ2-7	ASSILAGAYEQY
NA	TRBV7-2	TRBJ2-5	ASSGSVQETQY
few	TRBV20-1	TRBJ2-7	SARVMGNPYEQY
NA	TRBV24-1	TRBJ2-5	ATSRGEMETQY
NA	TRBV5-1	TRBJ2-1	ASSLASVPEQF
NA	TRBV12-3/TRBV12-4	TRBJ2-5	ASSLTVESQY
few	TRBV10-1	TRBJ2-7	ASSEYRMIGDEQY
few	TRBV6-5	TRBJ1-6	ASSPSHLGNSPLH
many	TRBV7-2	TRBJ2-1	ASSSEPGLATQF
many	TRBV5-1	TRBJ1-5	ASSLDQGGQPQH
NA	TRBV12-3/TRBV12-4	TRBJ2-5	ASSFRYQETQY
few	TRBV24-1	TRBJ1-5	ATRLRDSPMGNQPQH
NA	TRBV12-3/TRBV12-4	TRBJ2-1	ASSPQGTTRWSREQF
few	TRBV29-1	TRBJ2-7	SVETGGTSYEQY
few	TRBV19	TRBJ1-1	ASSWEGWGATEAF
NA	TRBV7-3	TRBJ1-1	ASSRGGTEFKAF
few	TRBV5-1	TRBJ2-5	ASSFGVGVQETQY
NA	TRBV5-1	TRBJ2-1	ASSLGGYLNEQF
NA	TRBV11-2	TRBJ1-2	ASSLVLQGWGYT
NA	TRBV10-3	TRBJ1-3	AISEFGSVNTIY
many	TRBV28	TRBJ2-2	ASRSLRGSTGELF
NA	TRBV2	TRBJ2-2	ASRASTQNTGELF
NA	TRBV6-2/TRBV6-3	TRBJ1-1	ASSDGIWGTEAF
few	TRBV9	TRBJ2-3	ASSVSTNRGDRVTDTQY
NA	TRBV20-1	TRBJ1-1	SARGGGSMNTEAF
once	TRBV10-2	TRBJ2-3	ASRSALLVTREDTQY
many	TRBV5-1	TRBJ1-1	ASSSTASNTEAF
NA	TRBV7-9	TRBJ2-7	ASSSFILEQY
NA	TRBV7-2	TRBJ2-3	ASSLIAGARHTDTQY
NA	TRBV4-1	TRBJ1-1	ASSLLGLTEAF
few	TRBV7-9	TRBJ2-5	ASSRNGHQETQY
few	TRBV5-1	TRBJ2-1	ASSLAGLSLDEQF
NA	TRBV19	TRBJ2-6	ASRAQGGSGANVLT
NA	TRBV9	TRBJ2-5	ASSVGRGSETQY
few	TRBV4-2	TRBJ2-1	ASSPRLVQDHEQF
NA	TRBV11-2	TRBJ2-2	ASSLAAGFRDELF
few	TRBV27	TRBJ1-2	ASRKQGNPNGYT
NA	TRBV4-1	TRBJ2-3	ASSRHGTSGDTDTQY